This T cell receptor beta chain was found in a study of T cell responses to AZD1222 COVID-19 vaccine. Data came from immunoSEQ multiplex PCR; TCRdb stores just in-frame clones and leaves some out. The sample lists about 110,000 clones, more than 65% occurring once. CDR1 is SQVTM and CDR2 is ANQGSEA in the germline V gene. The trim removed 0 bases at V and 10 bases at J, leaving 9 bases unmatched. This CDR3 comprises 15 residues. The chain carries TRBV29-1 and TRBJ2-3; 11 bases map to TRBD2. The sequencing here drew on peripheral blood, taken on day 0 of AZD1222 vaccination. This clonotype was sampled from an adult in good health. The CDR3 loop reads CSVEETSGERSAQYF. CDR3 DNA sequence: TGCAGCGTTGAAGAGACTAGCGGGGAACGGAGTGCGCAGTATTTT.